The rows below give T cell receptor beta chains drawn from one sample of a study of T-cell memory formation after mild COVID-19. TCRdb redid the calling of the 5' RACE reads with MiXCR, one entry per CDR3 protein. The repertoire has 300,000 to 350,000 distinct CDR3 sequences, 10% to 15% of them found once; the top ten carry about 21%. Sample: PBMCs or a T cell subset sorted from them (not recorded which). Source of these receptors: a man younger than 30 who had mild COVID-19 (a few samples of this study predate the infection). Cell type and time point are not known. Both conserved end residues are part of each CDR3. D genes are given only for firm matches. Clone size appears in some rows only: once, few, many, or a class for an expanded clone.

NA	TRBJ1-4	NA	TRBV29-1	CSERVRLSEKLFF	TGCAGCGAAAGGGTTCGTCTCTCAGAAAAACTGTTTTTT
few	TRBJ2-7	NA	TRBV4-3	CASSQDRVAYEQYF	TGCGCCAGCAGCCAAGATCGAGTCGCATACGAGCAGTACTTC
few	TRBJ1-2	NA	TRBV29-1	CSVARQERGYTF	TGCAGCGTTGCGCGCCAGGAGCGGGGCTACACCTTC
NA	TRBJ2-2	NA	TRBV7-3	CASSLVHNTGELFF	TGTGCCAGCAGCTTGGTACATAACACCGGGGAGCTGTTTTTT
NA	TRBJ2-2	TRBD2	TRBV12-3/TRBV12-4	CASRAGTSVDGELFF	TGTGCCAGCAGGGCCGGGACTAGCGTAGACGGGGAGCTGTTTTTT
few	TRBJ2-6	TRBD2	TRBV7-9	CASRASGGAWANVLTF	TGTGCCAGCAGGGCTAGCGGGGGGGCCTGGGCCAACGTCCTGACTTTC
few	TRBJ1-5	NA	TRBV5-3	CARSLRRVGYQPQHF	TGTGCCAGAAGCTTGCGTAGGGTTGGGTATCAGCCCCAGCATTTT
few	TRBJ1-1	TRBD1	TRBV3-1	CASSQASGTVEAFF	TGTGCCAGCAGCCAAGCGTCCGGGACAGTTGAAGCTTTCTTT
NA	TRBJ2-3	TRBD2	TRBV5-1	CASSSSGQPTDTQYF	TGCGCCAGCAGCTCTAGCGGGCAACCCACAGATACGCAGTATTTT
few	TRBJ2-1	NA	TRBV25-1	CASSVGWGNEQFF	TGTGCCAGCAGTGTTGGTTGGGGGAATGAGCAGTTCTTC
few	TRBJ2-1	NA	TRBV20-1	CSARARETSTTEQFF	TGCAGTGCTAGAGCCCGGGAGACCTCTACGACCGAGCAGTTCTTC
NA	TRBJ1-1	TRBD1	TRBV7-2	CASSLTGTGRMNTEAFF	TGTGCCAGCAGCTTAACCGGGACAGGGCGCATGAACACTGAAGCTTTCTTT
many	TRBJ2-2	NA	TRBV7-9	CASSLNSNTGELFF	TGTGCCAGCAGCTTGAACAGTAACACCGGGGAGCTGTTTTTT
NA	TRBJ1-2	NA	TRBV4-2	CASSQEWEGNYGYTF	TGTGCCAGCAGCCAAGAATGGGAGGGGAACTATGGCTACACCTTC
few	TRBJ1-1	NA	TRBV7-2	CASSLVRYQTVDTEAFF	TGTGCCAGCAGCTTAGTGCGATACCAGACGGTCGACACTGAAGCTTTCTTT
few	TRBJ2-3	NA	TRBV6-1	CASGALRTDTQYF	TGTGCCAGCGGTGCTCTCCGCACAGATACGCAGTATTTT
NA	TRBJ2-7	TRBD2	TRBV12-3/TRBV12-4	CASSFLGLAGGTYEQYF	TGTGCCAGCAGTTTTTTGGGACTAGCGGGGGGGACGTACGAGCAGTACTTC
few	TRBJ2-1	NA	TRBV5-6	CASSLERKQFF	TGTGCCAGCAGCCTTGAACGTAAGCAGTTCTTC
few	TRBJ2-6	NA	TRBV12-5	CASGFSGANVLTF	TGTGCTAGTGGTTTCTCTGGGGCCAACGTCCTGACTTTC
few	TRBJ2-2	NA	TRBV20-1	CSAQPGATNTGELFF	TGCAGTGCACAGCCGGGGGCCACGAACACCGGGGAGCTGTTTTTT
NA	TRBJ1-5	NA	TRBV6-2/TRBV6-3	CASSHEAGHNQPQHF	TGTGCCAGCAGCCACGAGGCAGGTCACAATCAGCCCCAGCATTTT
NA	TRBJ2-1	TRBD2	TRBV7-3	CASSFRVGSGVSYNEQFF	TGTGCCAGCAGCTTTAGGGTGGGTAGCGGGGTTTCCTACAATGAGCAGTTCTTC
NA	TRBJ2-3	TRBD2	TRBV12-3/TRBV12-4	CASSLILAESTDTQYF	TGTGCCAGCAGTTTAATACTAGCGGAGAGCACAGATACGCAGTATTTT
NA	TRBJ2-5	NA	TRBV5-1	CASSLDPVQETQYF	TGCGCCAGCAGCTTGGATCCAGTCCAAGAGACCCAGTACTTC
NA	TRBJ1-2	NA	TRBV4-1	CASGGVKGNGYTF	TGCGCCAGCGGAGGGGTTAAGGGGAATGGCTACACCTTC
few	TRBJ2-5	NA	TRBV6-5	CASSPTGRQTQYF	TGTGCCAGCAGTCCAACAGGGAGGCAGACCCAGTACTTC
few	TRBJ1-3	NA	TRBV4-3	CASSLYPRGDGNTIYF	TGCGCCAGCAGCCTCTACCCCCGAGGGGATGGAAACACCATATATTTT
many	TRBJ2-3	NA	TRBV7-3	CASSRGSDTQYF	TGTGCCAGCAGTCGGGGATCAGATACGCAGTATTTT
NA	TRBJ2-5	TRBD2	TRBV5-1	CASSFLAEETQYF	TGCGCCAGCAGCTTCCTAGCGGAAGAGACCCAGTACTTC
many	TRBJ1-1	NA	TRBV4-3	CASSQDGRRGTEAFF	TGCGCCAGCAGCCAAGACGGGAGGAGAGGCACTGAAGCTTTCTTT
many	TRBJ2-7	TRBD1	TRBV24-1	CATRETGTGGAEAGYEQYF	TGTGCCACTCGCGAAACCGGGACAGGGGGCGCTGAGGCCGGTTACGAGCAGTACTTC
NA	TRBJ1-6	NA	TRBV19	CASSMGQGRNSPLHF	TGTGCCAGTAGTATGGGGCAGGGGCGGAATTCACCCCTCCACTTT
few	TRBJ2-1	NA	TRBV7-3	CASSLSPGETEQFF	TGTGCCAGCAGCTTAAGTCCAGGGGAGACAGAGCAGTTCTTC
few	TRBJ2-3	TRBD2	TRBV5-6	CASSGLAGSTDTQYF	TGTGCCAGCAGCGGACTAGCGGGGAGCACAGATACGCAGTATTTT
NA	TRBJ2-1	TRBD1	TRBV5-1	CASSLWLTGADNEQFF	TGCGCCAGCAGCTTGTGGCTGACAGGGGCTGACAATGAGCAGTTCTTC
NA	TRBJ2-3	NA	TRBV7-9	CASRNLRTDTQYF	TGTGCCAGCCGGAACCTACGCACAGATACGCAGTATTTT
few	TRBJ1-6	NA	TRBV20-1	CSARDLTSSYNSPLHF	TGCAGTGCTAGAGATCTCACGAGCTCCTATAATTCACCCCTCCACTTT
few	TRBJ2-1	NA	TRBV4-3	CASSQQAGAGRSYNEQFF	TGCGCCAGCAGCCAGCAAGCAGGGGCGGGGCGCTCCTACAATGAGCAGTTCTTC
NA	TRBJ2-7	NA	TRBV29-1	CSVEGGRTYEQYF	TGCAGCGTTGAAGGAGGACGGACCTACGAGCAGTACTTC
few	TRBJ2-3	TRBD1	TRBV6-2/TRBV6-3	CASSYSGQGFSTDTQYF	TGTGCCAGCAGTTACTCGGGACAGGGTTTTAGCACAGATACGCAGTATTTT
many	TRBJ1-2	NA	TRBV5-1	CASRISNYGYTF	TGCGCCAGCAGGATCTCTAACTATGGCTACACCTTC
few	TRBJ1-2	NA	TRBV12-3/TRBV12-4	CASSPRPSYGYTF	TGTGCCAGCAGCCCGAGGCCCAGCTATGGCTACACCTTC
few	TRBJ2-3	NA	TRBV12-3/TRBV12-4	CASNKLGQSTDTQYF	TGTGCCAGCAACAAACTGGGACAAAGCACAGATACGCAGTATTTT
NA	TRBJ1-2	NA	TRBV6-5	CASRATAGGGGYTF	TGTGCCAGCAGGGCCACAGCGGGGGGCGGCGGCTACACCTTC
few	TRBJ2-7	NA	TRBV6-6	CASRAGTYEQYF	TGTGCCAGCAGGGCAGGTACCTACGAGCAGTACTTC
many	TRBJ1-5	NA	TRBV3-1	CASSQGSNFAQPQHF	TGTGCCAGCAGCCAAGGGAGTAACTTTGCACAGCCCCAGCATTTT
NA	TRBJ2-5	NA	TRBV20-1	CSASKIQETQYF	TGCAGTGCTAGTAAAATCCAAGAGACCCAGTACTTC
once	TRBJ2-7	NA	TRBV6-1	CASSGHEYF	TGTGCCAGCAGTGGCCACGAGTACTTC
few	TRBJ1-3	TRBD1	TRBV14	CASRLQGASDTIYF	TGTGCCAGCAGGCTACAGGGGGCCTCGGACACCATATATTTT
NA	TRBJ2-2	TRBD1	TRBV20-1	CSARPIRQGATGELFF	TGCAGTGCTAGACCTATCAGACAGGGGGCAACCGGGGAGCTGTTTTTT
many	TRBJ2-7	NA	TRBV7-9	CASSPDRDYEQYF	TGTGCCAGCAGCCCCGATAGGGATTACGAGCAGTACTTC
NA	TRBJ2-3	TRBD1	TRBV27	CASSLGEGQGVTLGTDTQYF	TGTGCCAGCAGTTTAGGCGAAGGACAGGGGGTCACATTGGGCACAGATACGCAGTATTTT